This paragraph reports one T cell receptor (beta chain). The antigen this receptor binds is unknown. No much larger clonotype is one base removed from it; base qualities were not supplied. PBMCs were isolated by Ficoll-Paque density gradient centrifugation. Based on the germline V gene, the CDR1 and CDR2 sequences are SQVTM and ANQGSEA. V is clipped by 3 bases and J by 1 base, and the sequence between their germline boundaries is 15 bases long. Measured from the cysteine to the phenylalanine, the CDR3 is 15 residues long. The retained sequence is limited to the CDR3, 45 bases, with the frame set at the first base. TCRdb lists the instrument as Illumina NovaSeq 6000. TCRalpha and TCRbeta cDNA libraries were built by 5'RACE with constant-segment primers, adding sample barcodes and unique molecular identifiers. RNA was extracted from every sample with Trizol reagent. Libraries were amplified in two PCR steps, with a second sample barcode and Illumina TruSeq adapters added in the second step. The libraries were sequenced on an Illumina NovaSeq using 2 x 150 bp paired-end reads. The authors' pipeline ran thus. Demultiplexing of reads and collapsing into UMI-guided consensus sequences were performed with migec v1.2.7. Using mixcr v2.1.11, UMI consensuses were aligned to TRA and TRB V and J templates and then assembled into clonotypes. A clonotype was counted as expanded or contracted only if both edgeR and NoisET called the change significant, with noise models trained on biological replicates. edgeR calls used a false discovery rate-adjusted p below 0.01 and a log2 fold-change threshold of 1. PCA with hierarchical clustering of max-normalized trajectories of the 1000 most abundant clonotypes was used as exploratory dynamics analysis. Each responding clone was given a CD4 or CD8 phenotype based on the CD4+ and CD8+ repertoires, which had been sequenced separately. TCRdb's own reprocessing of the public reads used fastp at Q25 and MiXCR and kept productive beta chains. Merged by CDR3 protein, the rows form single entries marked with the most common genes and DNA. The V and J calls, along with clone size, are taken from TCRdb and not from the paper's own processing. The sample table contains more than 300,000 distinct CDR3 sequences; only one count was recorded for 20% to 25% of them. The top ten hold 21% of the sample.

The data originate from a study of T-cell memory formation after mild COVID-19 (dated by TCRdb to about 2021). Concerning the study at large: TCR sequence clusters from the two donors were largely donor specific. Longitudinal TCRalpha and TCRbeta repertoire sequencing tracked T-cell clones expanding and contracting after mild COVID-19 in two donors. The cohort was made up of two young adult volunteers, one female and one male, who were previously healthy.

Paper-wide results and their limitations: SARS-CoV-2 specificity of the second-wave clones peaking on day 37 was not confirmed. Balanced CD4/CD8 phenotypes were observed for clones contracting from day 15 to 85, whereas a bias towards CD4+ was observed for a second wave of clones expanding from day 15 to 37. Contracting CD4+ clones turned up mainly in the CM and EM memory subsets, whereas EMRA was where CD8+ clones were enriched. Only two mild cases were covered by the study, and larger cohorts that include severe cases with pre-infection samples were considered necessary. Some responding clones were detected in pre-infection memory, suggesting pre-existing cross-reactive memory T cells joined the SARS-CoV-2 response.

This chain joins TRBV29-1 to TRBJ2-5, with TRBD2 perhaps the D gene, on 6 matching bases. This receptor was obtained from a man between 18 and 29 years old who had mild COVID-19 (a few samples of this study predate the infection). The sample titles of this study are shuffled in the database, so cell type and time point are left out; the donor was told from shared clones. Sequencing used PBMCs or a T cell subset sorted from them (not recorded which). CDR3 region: CSVDARERPQETQYF. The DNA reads TGCAGCGTTGACGCCCGGGAGCGCCCCCAAGAGACCCAGTACTTC.